The clone carrying this TCR beta chain was recorded a few times. Germline CDR1 SQVTM, CDR2 ANQGSEA. With V trimmed by 6 bases and J by 1 base, 21 bases remained unmatched. CDR3 length: 20 amino acids. Via MiXCR, TCRdb re-called the 5' RACE reads, giving one row per CDR3 protein. The sample includes 610,000 or so distinct CDR3 sequences, roughly an eighth of them seen just once. The record originates from a study of T cells after yellow fever vaccination. The receptor's source is a man younger than 45 who received the YFV17D yellow fever vaccine. V gene TRBV29-1 combines with J gene TRBJ2-2; 9 nucleotides line up with TRBD2. The starting material was PBMCs, obtained on the day of the yellow fever booster vaccination. The CDR3: CSVYTPLTSGRTLNTGELFF. The CDR3 nucleotides read TGCAGCGTCTACACCCCTTTGACTAGCGGACGAACTCTGAACACCGGGGAGCTGTTTTTT.